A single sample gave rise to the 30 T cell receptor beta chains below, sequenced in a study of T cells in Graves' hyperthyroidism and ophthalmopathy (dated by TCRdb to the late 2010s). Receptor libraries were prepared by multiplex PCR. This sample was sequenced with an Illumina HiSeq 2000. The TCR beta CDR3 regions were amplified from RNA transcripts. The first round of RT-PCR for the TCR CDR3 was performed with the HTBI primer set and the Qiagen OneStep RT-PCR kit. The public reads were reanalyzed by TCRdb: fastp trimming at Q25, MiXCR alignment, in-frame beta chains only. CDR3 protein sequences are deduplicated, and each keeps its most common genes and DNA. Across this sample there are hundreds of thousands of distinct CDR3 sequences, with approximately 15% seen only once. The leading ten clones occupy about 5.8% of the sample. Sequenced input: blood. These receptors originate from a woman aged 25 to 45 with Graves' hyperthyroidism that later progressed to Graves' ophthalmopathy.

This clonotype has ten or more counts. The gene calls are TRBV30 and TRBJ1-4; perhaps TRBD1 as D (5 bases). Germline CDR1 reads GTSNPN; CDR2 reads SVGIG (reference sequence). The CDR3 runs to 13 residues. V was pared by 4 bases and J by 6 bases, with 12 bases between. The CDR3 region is CAWNRGRDEKLFF. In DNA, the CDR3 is TGTGCCTGGAATAGGGGACGAGATGAAAAACTGTTTTTT.

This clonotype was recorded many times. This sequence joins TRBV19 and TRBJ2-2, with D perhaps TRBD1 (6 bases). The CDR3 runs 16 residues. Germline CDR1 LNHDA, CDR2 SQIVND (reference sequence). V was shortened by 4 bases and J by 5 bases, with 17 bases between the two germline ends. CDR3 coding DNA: TGTGCCAGTAGTACCCTCGGGACACCCGAAACCGGGGAGCTGTTTTTT. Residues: CASSTLGTPETGELFF.

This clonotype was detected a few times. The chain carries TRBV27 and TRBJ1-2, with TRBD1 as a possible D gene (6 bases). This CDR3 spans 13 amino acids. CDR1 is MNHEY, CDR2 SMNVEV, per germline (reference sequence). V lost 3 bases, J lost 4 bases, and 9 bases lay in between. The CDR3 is CASSFVGGYGYTF. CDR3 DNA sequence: TGTGCCAGCAGTTTCGTAGGGGGCTATGGCTACACCTTC.

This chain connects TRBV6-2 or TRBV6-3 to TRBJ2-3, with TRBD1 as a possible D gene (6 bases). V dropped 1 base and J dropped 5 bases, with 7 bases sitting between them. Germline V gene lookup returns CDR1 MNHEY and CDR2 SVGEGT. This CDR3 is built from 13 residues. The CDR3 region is CASSYLTGDTQYF. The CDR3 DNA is TGTGCCAGCAGTTACTTGACAGGAGATACGCAGTATTTT.

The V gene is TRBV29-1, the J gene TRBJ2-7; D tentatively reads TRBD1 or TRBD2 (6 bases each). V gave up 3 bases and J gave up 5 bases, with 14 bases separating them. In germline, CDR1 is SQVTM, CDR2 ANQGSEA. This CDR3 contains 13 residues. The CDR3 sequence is CSVDPRGTNEQYF. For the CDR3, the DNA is TGCAGCGTTGACCCCCGGGGGACAAACGAGCAGTACTTC.

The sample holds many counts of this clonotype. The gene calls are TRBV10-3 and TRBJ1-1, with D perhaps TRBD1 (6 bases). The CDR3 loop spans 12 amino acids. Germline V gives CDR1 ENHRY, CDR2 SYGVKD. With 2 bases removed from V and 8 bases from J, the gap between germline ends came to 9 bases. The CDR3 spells CAISETTGEAFF. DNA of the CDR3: TGTGCCATCAGTGAGACGACAGGAGAAGCTTTCTTT.

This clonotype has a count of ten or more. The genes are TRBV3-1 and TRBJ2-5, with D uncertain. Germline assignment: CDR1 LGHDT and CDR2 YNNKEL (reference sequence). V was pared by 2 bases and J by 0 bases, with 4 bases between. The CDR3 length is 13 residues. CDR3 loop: CASSQPYQETQYF. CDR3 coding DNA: TGTGCCAGCAGCCAACCGTACCAAGAGACCCAGTACTTC.

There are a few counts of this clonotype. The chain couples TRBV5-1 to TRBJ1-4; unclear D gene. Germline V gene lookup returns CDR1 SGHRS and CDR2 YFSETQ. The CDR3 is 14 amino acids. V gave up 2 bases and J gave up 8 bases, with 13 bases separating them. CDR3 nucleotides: TGCGCCAGCAGCTTATCGGACGGGAACGAAAAACTGTTTTTT. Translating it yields CASSLSDGNEKLFF.

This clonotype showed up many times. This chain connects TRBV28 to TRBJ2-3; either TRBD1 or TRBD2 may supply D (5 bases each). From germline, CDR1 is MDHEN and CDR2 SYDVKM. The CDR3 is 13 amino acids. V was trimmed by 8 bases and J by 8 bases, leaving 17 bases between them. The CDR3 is CASSLPGQGTQYF. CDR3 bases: TGTGCCAGCTCCCTTCCGGGGCAGGGTACGCAGTATTTT.

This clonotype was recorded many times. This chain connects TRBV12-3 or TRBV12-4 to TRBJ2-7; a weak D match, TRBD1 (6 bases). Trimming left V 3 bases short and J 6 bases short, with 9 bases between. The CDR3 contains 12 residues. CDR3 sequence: CASSLGAREQYF. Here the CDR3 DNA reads TGTGCCAGCAGTTTGGGGGCGCGCGAGCAGTACTTC.

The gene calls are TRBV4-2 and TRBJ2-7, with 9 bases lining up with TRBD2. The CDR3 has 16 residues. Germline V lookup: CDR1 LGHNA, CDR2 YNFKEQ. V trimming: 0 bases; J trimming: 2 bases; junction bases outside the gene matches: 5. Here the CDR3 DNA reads TGTGCCAGCAGCCAAGATAGGGCTAGCGGGACCTACGAGCAGTACTTC. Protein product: CASSQDRASGTYEQYF.

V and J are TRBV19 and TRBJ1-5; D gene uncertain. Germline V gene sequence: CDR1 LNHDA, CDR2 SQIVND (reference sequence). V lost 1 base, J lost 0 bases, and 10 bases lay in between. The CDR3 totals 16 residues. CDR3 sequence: CASSIGPAYSNQPQHF. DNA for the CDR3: TGTGCCAGTAGTATAGGTCCAGCGTATAGCAATCAGCCCCAGCATTTT.

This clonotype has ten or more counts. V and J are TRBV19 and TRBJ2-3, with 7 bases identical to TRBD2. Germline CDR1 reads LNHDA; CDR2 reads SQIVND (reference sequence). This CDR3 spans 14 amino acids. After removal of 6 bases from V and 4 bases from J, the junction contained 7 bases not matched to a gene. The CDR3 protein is CASRPHAGADTQYF. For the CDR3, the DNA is TGTGCCAGTAGACCACATGCGGGGGCAGATACGCAGTATTTT.

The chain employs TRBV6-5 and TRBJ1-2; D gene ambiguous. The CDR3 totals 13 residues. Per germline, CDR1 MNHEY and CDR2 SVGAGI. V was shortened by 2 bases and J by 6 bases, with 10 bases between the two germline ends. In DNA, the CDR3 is TGTGCCAGCAGTTACCGTCCAGCTGATGGCTACACCTTC. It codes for CASSYRPADGYTF.

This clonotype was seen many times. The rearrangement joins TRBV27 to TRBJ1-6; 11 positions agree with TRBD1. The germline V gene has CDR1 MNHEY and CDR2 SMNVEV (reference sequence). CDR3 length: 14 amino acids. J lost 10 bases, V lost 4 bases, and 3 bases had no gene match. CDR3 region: CASSWTGGASPLHF. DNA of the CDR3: TGTGCCAGCAGTTGGACAGGGGGCGCATCACCCCTCCACTTT.

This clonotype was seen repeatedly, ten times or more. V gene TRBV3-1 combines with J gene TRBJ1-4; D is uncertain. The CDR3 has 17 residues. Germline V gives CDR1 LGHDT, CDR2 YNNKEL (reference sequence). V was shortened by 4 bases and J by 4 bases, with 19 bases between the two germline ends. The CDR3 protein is CASSPIGHGSINEKLFF. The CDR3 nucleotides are TGTGCCAGCAGCCCTATCGGGCACGGGAGTATTAATGAAAAACTGTTTTTT.

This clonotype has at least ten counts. CDR3 protein: CASSSLGQEGLYNEQFF. For the CDR3, the DNA is TGTGCCAGCAGCTCCTTGGGACAGGAGGGGCTTTACAATGAGCAGTTCTTC. The chain uses TRBV28 and TRBJ2-1, with 8 bases identical to TRBD1. V lost 6 bases and J lost 4; bases outside the gene matches: 14. The CDR3 consists of 17 residues. CDR1 and CDR2 (germline): MDHEN, SYDVKM. The full variable domain, in which reference TRBV28 and TRBJ2-1 provide the parts outside the CDR3, is DVKVTQSSRYLVKRTGEKVFLECVQDMDHENMFWYRQDPGLGLRLIYFSYDVKMKEKGDIPEGYSVSREKKERFSLILESASTNQTSMYLCASSSLGQEGLYNEQFFGPGTRLTVL.

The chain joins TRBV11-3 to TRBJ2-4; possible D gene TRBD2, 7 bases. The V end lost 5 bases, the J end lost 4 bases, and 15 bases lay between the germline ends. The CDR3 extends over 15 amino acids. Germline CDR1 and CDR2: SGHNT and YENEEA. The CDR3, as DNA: TGTGCCAGCAGCCTAAGGGAGGGGGGGAAAAACATTCAGTACTTC. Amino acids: CASSLREGGKNIQYF. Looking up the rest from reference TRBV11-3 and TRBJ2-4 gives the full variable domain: EAGVVQSPRYKIIEKKQPVAFWCNPISGHNTLYWYLQNLGQGPELLIRYENEEAVDDSQLPKDRFSAERLKGVDSTLKIQPAELGDSAVYLCASSLREGGKNIQYFGAGTRLSVL.

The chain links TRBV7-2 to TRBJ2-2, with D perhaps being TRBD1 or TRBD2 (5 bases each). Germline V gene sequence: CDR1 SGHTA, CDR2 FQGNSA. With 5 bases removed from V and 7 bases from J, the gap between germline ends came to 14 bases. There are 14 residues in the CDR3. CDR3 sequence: CASSRDLRNGELFF. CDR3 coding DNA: TGTGCCAGCAGCCGGGACCTCCGTAACGGGGAGCTGTTTTTT. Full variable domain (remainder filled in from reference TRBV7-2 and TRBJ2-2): GAGVSQSPSNKVTEKGKDVELRCDPISGHTALYWYRQSLGQGLEFLIYFQGNSAPDKSGLPSDRFSAERTGGSVSTLTIQRTQQEDSAVYLCASSRDLRNGELFFGEGSRLTVL.

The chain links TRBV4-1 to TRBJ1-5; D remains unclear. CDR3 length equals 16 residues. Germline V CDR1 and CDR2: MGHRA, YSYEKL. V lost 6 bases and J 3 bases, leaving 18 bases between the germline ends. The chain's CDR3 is CASSPFTDGYNQPQHF. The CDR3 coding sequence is TGCGCCAGCAGTCCCTTTACGGACGGGTACAATCAGCCCCAGCATTTT.

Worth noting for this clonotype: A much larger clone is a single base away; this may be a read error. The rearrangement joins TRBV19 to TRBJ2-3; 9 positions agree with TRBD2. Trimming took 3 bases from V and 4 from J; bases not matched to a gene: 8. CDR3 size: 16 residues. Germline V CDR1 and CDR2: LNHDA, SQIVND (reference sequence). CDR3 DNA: TGTGCCAGTAGTATCTCTTCTAGCGGGATTTCAGATACGCAGTATTTT. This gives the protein CASSISSSGISDTQYF.

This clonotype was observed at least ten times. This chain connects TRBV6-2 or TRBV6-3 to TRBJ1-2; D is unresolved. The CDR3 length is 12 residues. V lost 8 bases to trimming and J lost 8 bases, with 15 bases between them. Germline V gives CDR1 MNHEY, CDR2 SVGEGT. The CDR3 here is CASAFTVGGYTF. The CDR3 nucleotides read TGTGCCAGCGCCTTTACGGTGGGCGGCTACACCTTC.

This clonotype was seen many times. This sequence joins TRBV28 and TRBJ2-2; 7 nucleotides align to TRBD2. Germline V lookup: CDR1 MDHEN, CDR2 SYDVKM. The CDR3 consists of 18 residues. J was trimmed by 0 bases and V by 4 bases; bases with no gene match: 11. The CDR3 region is CASSSFWGGRSNTGELFF. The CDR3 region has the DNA TGTGCCAGCAGTTCCTTCTGGGGCGGGAGATCGAACACCGGGGAGCTGTTTTTT.

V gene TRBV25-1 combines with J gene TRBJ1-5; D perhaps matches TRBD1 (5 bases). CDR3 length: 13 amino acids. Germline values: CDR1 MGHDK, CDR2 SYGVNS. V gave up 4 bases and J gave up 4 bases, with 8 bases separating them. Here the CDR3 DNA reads TGTGCCAGCAGTGCAGGGCCTAATCAGCCCCAGCATTTT. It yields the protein CASSAGPNQPQHF.

The CDR3 region is CASSLTGSTNYGYTF. The CDR3 nucleotides read TGTGCCAGTAGCCTAACGGGGTCAACTAACTATGGCTACACCTTC. This chain connects TRBV19 to TRBJ1-2; D remains ambiguous. The CDR3 covers 15 residues. The V gene lost 6 bases and the J gene lost 0 bases, with 14 bases spanning the gap. CDR1 and CDR2 (germline): LNHDA, SQIVND (reference sequence).

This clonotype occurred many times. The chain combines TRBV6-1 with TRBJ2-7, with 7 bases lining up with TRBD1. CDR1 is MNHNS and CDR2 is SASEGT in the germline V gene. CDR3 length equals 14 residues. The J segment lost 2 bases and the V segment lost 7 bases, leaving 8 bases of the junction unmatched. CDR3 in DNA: TGTGCCAGCAAGACAGGGTTAGAGGCCTACGAGCAGTACTTC. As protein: CASKTGLEAYEQYF.

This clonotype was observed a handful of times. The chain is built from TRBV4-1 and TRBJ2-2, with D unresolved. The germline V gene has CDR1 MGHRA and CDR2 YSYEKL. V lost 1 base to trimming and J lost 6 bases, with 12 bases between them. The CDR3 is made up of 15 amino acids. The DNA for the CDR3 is TGCGCCAGCAGCCAAGTTCTTATGAGCCCCGGGGAGCTGTTTTTT. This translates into CASSQVLMSPGELFF.

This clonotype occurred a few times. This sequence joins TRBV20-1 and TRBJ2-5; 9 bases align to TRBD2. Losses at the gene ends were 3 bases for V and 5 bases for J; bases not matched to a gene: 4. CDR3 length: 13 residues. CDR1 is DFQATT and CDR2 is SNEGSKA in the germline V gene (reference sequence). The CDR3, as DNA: TGCAGTGCTAGTAGCGGGAGTGGTGAGACCCAGTACTTC. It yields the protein CSASSGSGETQYF.

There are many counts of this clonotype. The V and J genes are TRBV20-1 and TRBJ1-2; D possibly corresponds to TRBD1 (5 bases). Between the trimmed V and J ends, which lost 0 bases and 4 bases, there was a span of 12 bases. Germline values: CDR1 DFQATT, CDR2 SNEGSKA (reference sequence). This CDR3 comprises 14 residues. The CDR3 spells CSARDGRGGYGYTF. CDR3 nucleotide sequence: TGCAGTGCTAGAGACGGTCGCGGGGGCTATGGCTACACCTTC.

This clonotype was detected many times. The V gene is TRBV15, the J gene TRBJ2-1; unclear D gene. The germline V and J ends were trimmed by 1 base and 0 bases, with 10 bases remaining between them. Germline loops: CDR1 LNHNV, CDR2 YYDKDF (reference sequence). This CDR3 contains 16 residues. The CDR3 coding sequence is TGTGCCACCAGCAGAGTTGGACGATACTCCTACAATGAGCAGTTCTTC. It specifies CATSRVGRYSYNEQFF.